This T cell receptor (beta chain) was sequenced in a study of identical twins. Many counts were recorded for this clonotype. Trimming cost V 8 bases and J 1 base, with 12 bases left between them. In germline, CDR1 is MNHEY, CDR2 SVGEGT. The CDR3 consists of 13 residues. Each cDNA held unique molecular identifiers, and template switching gave it a universal primer site. TCRdb reprocessed the 5' RACE reads with MiXCR, giving one entry per CDR3 protein. The sample consists of 700,000 or so distinct CDR3 sequences, more than 6.5% of them appearing once. These records were also assigned to another study, of yellow fever vaccine responses in identical twins.

Sequenced input: PBMCs. The clonotype comes from a woman younger than 30 in good health. The chain has TRBV6-2 or TRBV6-3 and TRBJ2-7, with a possible D match to TRBD2 (6 bases). This CDR3 reads CASEDSGSYEQYF. Here the CDR3 DNA reads TGTGCCAGCGAGGATAGCGGTTCCTACGAGCAGTACTTC.